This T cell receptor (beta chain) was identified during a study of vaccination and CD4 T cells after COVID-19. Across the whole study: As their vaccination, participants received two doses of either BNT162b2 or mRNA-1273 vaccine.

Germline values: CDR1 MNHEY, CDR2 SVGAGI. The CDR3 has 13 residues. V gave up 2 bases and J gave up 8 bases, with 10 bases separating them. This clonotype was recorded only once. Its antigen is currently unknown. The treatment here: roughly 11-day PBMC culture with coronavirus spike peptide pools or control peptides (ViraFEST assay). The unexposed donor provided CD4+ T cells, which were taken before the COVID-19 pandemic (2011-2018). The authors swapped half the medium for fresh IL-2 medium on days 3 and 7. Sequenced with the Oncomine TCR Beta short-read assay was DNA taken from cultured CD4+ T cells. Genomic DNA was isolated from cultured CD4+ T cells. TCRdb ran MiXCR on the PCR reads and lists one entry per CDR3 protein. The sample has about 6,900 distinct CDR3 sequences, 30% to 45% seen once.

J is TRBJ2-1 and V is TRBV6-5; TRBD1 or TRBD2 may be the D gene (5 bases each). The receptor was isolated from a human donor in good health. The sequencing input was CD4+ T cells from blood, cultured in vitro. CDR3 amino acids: CASSYPGTDEQFF. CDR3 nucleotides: TGTGCCAGCAGTTACCCAGGGACGGATGAGCAGTTCTTC.